A single sample gave rise to the 23 T cell receptor beta chains below, sequenced in a study of shared clonotypes between healthy human individuals. The naive CD8 fraction comprised CD45RO-negative cells positively selected for CCR7 and excluded terminally differentiated effector memory CD45RA+ cells. Repertoires were generated with immunoSEQ multiplex PCR, while TCRdb's copy carries only in-frame clones and drops some. The sample consists of approximately 2,000,000 clones, about 93% of them appearing once. Sequencing input: naive CD8+ T cells from PBMCs. The receptors shown here come from a man younger than 35 in good health. Some clones in this sample may be carry-over from other donors' samples.

The chain is built from TRBV28 and TRBJ2-7; 13 positions agree with TRBD2. Germline CDR1 reads MDHEN; CDR2 reads SYDVKM. The V gene end was trimmed by 5 bases and the J gene end by 7 bases; junction bases not matched to a gene: 14. The CDR3 loop spans 17 amino acids. In DNA, the CDR3 is TGTGCCAGCAGTCCGAGACTAGCGGGAGGACCTTTTGTGGAGCAGTACTTC. Encoded protein: CASSPRLAGGPFVEQYF.

With regard to this clone: The same CDR3 is also encoded by other DNA sequences in this sample. The rearrangement uses TRBV27 and TRBJ2-7; D is uncertain. The CDR3 sequence is 13 residues long. Per germline, CDR1 MNHEY and CDR2 SMNVEV (reference sequence). V was shortened by 3 bases and J by 2 bases, with 8 bases between the two germline ends. The chain's CDR3 is CASSFGGTYEQYF. CDR3 nucleotide sequence: TGTGCCAGCAGTTTTGGTGGGACCTACGAGCAGTACTTC.

The chain carries TRBV6-5 and TRBJ2-5; no clear D. Per the germline V gene, CDR1 is MNHEY and CDR2 is SVGAGI. V lost 2 bases and J lost 2, with 9 bases in between. The length of the CDR3 is 14 residues. For the CDR3, the DNA is TGTGCCAGCAGTTACGTGGCAGAACAAGAGACCCAGTACTTC. This encodes CASSYVAEQETQYF.

The chain recombines TRBV27 with TRBJ2-7; D not certain. Germline V lookup: CDR1 MNHEY, CDR2 SMNVEV (reference sequence). With 6 bases removed from V and 4 bases from J, the gap between germline ends came to 10 bases. This CDR3 comprises 12 residues. In DNA form, the CDR3 reads TGTGCCAGCAGGGGTAGTAGGTACGAGCAGTACTTC. This encodes CASRGSRYEQYF.

In this sample, this clone turned up once. The DNA for the CDR3 is TGCGCCAGCAGCCAAATTGAGGGGGACAAGGGCATGTACTTC. It specifies CASSQIEGDKGMYF. The chain is built from TRBV4-3 and TRBJ2-7, with D maybe TRBD1 (6 bases). Germline V lookup: CDR1 LGHNA, CDR2 YSLEER. The CDR3 totals 14 residues. With 2 bases removed from V and 12 bases from J, the gap between germline ends came to 20 bases.

J is TRBJ2-7 and V is TRBV28, with TRBD2 matching over 9 bases. The CDR3 has 17 amino acids. Germline V gene sequence: CDR1 MDHEN, CDR2 SYDVKM. V was pared by 6 bases and J by 7 bases, with 19 bases of the junction left unmatched. DNA of the CDR3: TGTGCCAGCAGCCCCGAGGGGGCGGGAGGGCCCAGTCAGGAGCAGTACTTC. It is translated as CASSPEGAGGPSQEQYF.

The V gene is TRBV27, the J gene TRBJ2-1, with a weak D call TRBD1 (8 bases). Germline-derived CDR1 and CDR2 are MNHEY and SMNVEV (reference sequence). V lost 6 bases, J lost 6 bases, and 24 bases lay in between. The CDR3 is 17 residues long. The chain's CDR3 is CASRQGVGWLAVNEQFF. Written as DNA, the CDR3 is TGTGCCAGCAGACAGGGGGTAGGGTGGCTAGCGGTCAATGAGCAGTTCTTC.

With respect to this clone: The sample has other DNA sequences that encode this CDR3 too. The chain couples TRBV29-1 to TRBJ2-1; D call uncertain. This CDR3 comprises 14 residues. Germline loops: CDR1 SQVTM, CDR2 ANQGSEA. V lost 4 bases and J 1 base, leaving 11 bases between the germline ends. The CDR3 DNA reads TGCAGCGTTGTCGGCGGCCCATCCTACAATGAGCAGTTCTTC. Protein: CSVVGGPSYNEQFF.

This clone was observed a single time. V usage is TRBV28 and J usage is TRBJ2-1, with D perhaps matching TRBD1 (7 bases). The germline V gene has CDR1 MDHEN and CDR2 SYDVKM. The V and J ends lost 7 bases and 8 bases respectively, with 18 bases between them. This CDR3 is built from 14 residues. CDR3 sequence: CASNLSGGGDEQFF. DNA for the CDR3: TGTGCCAGCAATCTTAGCGGAGGGGGCGATGAGCAGTTCTTC.

This clone was counted only a few times. Other DNA sequences in this specimen translate into the identical CDR3. The V call is TRBV28, the J call TRBJ1-1; D not resolved. The CDR3 is 12 amino acids. Germline CDR1 MDHEN, CDR2 SYDVKM. V lost 3 bases to trimming and J lost 1 base, with 3 bases between them. CDR3 nucleotides: TGTGCCAGCAGTTTCGAGAACACTGAAGCTTTCTTT. Translation: CASSFENTEAFF.

This clone occurred once. The chain employs TRBV5-1 and TRBJ1-4; TRBD1 might be the D (6 bases). This CDR3 spans 15 amino acids. Germline CDR1 reads SGHRS; CDR2 reads YFSETQ. The V end was cut by 3 bases, the J end by 4 bases, with 13 bases between. The CDR3 sequence is CASSSKGQNNEKLFF. CDR3 bases: TGCGCCAGCAGCTCCAAAGGACAGAATAATGAAAAACTGTTTTTT.

The V call is TRBV12-5, the J call TRBJ2-7; possible D gene TRBD2, 6 bases. Looked up from germline, CDR1 is LGHNT and CDR2 is FRNRAP. V dropped 1 base and J dropped 3 bases, with 19 bases sitting between them. The CDR3 length is 17 residues. CDR3 protein: CASGLATPGGVIYEQYF. For the CDR3, the DNA is TGTGCTAGTGGTTTGGCCACTCCCGGGGGAGTAATCTACGAGCAGTACTTC.

V is TRBV27 and J is TRBJ2-5; tentatively, D is TRBD2 (7 bases). CDR3 size: 15 residues. Germline CDR1 and CDR2: MNHEY and SMNVEV (reference sequence). The V end was cut by 4 bases, the J end by 4 bases, with 16 bases between. CDR3 protein: CASSSLGGGGETQYF. CDR3 in DNA: TGTGCCAGCAGTTCCCTGGGGGGGGGCGGAGAGACCCAGTACTTC.

The table lists this clone with a count of one. This rearrangement joins TRBV5-6 to TRBJ1-2; no clear D. The CDR3 is made up of 14 amino acids. Trimming shortened V by 2 bases and J by 4 bases, and 12 bases separated the two germline ends. The germline CDR1 and CDR2 sequences are SGHDT and YYEEEE. CDR3 nucleotides: TGTGCCAGCAGCTTAGCGGCAGGTAGCTATGGCTACACCTTC. This encodes CASSLAAGSYGYTF.

The gene calls are TRBV6-5 and TRBJ2-1; perhaps TRBD2 as D (5 bases). Germline V gene lookup returns CDR1 MNHEY and CDR2 SVGAGI. The V and J ends lost 7 bases and 9 bases respectively, with 19 bases between them. The CDR3 runs 14 residues. DNA of the CDR3: TGTGCCAGCAAGATAGGAGGCCGCAGCACTGAGCAGTTCTTC. Its translation: CASKIGGRSTEQFF.

The rearrangement joins TRBV7-9 to TRBJ2-1, with TRBD1 matching 10 bases. V lost 5 bases to trimming and J lost 8 bases; unmatched junction nucleotides: 6. In germline, CDR1 is SEHNR, CDR2 FQNEAQ (reference sequence). The CDR3 is 14 amino acids. The CDR3 DNA reads TGTGCCAGCAGCCCCCGGGACAGGGGTTATGAGCAGTTCTTC. This sequence encodes CASSPRDRGYEQFF.

This chain joins TRBV5-4 and TRBJ2-2; D possibly corresponds to TRBD1 (5 bases). CDR3 length: 15 residues. Between the trimmed V and J ends, which lost 2 bases and 0 bases, there was a span of 8 bases. Germline assignment: CDR1 SGHNT and CDR2 YYREEE (reference sequence). CDR3 residues: CASSLGEANTGELFF. The CDR3 nucleotides are TGTGCCAGCAGCTTAGGGGAAGCGAACACCGGGGAGCTGTTTTTT.

The V call is TRBV25-1, the J call TRBJ2-1; TRBD2 aligns across 10 bases. The length of the CDR3 is 18 residues. V lost 5 bases, J lost 6 bases, and 16 bases stayed unmatched. In germline, CDR1 is MGHDK, CDR2 SYGVNS. CDR3 residues: CASSKLPAKTSGTNEQFF. Here the CDR3 DNA reads TGTGCCAGCAGTAAACTCCCCGCGAAAACTAGCGGGACCAATGAGCAGTTCTTC. Full variable domain (rest looked up from reference TRBV25-1 and TRBJ2-1): EADIYQTPRYLVIGTGKKITLECSQTMGHDKMYWYQQDPGMELHLIHYSYGVNSTEKGDLSSESTVSRIRTEHFPLTLESARPSHTSQYLCASSKLPAKTSGTNEQFFGPGTRLTVL.

Written as DNA, the CDR3 is TGTGCCAGCAGCCCCAAGGGATGGCCTCCTGAAGCTTTCTTT. Translating it yields CASSPKGWPPEAFF. The gene calls are TRBV6-5 and TRBJ1-1; no clear D gene. V lost 6 bases and J lost 6, with 17 bases in between. This CDR3 comprises 14 residues. CDR1 is MNHEY, CDR2 SVGAGI, per germline.

V gene TRBV19 combines with J gene TRBJ1-1, with 8 positions matching TRBD1. In germline, CDR1 is LNHDA, CDR2 SQIVND (reference sequence). Trimming took 6 bases from V and 3 from J; bases not matched to a gene: 9. CDR3 length: 15 residues. The DNA for the CDR3 is TGTGCCAGTAGGGACAGGGTCGGTAGGGACACTGAAGCTTTCTTT. It codes for CASRDRVGRDTEAFF.

The chain links TRBV5-6 to TRBJ2-7, with 8 positions matching TRBD2. From germline, CDR1 is SGHDT and CDR2 YYEEEE. The CDR3 runs 14 residues. V gave up 4 bases and J gave up 5 bases; unmatched junction bases: 8. The chain's CDR3 is CASSQGGGLNEQYF. In DNA form, the CDR3 reads TGTGCCAGCAGCCAGGGCGGGGGGCTCAACGAGCAGTACTTC.

The chain links TRBV9 to TRBJ2-1; D perhaps matches TRBD1 (9 bases). Germline CDR1 SGDLS, CDR2 YYNGEE. V was pared by 3 bases and J by 7 bases, with 14 bases between. The CDR3 has 14 residues. CDR3 in DNA: TGTGCCAGCAGCGGTAGCGGGACAGGGAATGAGCAGTTCTTC. Its translation is CASSGSGTGNEQFF.

This chain joins TRBV29-1 and TRBJ2-3; 10 nucleotides agree with TRBD2. Unmatched junction bases numbered 12, after V lost 4 bases and J lost 2 bases. CDR3 length: 17 amino acids. Germline assignment: CDR1 SQVTM and CDR2 ANQGSEA. The CDR3 DNA is TGCAGCGTTGCCCCCATCAGCCTAGCGGGAGTCACAGATACGCAGTATTTT. Its translation is CSVAPISLAGVTDTQYF.